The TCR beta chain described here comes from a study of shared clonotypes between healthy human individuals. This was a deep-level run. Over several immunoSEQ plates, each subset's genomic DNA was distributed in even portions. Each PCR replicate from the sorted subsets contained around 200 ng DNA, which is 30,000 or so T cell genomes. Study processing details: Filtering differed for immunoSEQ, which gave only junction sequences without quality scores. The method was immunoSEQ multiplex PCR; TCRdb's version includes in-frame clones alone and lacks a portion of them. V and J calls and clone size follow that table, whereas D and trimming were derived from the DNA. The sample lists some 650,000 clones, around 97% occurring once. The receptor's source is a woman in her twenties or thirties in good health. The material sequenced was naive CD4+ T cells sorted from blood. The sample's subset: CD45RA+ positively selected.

The CDR3 nucleotides are TGTGCCAGCAGTTTCGGACAGGGCACTAACTATGGCTACACCTTC. It codes for CASSFGQGTNYGYTF. The chain joins TRBV2 to TRBJ1-2, with 8 bases fitting TRBD1. From germline, CDR1 is SNHLY and CDR2 FYNNEI. Trimming cost V 5 bases and J 0 bases; bases outside gene matches: 5. The CDR3 totals 15 residues.